The TCR beta chain described here comes from a study of cytomegalovirus exposure and HLA in healthy donors. Overall study results and limits: A later analysis showed HLA-associated TCR beta chains outstripping equally common others in clonal expansion. Overall, roughly 150 TCR beta chains were annotated as cytomegalovirus-associated. A previous analysis found most TCR beta V segments productive roughly 90% or roughly 30% of the time.

This clone was seen once. Its cognate antigen is unknown. There are 16 residues in the CDR3. Per germline, CDR1 SEHNR and CDR2 FQNEAQ (reference sequence). V was clipped by 1 base and J by 4 bases; unmatched bases: 6. Primers: 60 Vbeta forward and 13 Jbeta reverse. Using immunoSEQ multiplex PCR, the repertoire was profiled, and TCRdb retains in-frame clones only, with some absent. Of 200,000 to 300,000 clones in the sample, about four fifths were seen once. The sequencing input was PBMCs. The TCR originated in a woman between 40 and 50 years old in good health and CMV-seropositive. The gene calls are TRBV7-9 and TRBJ2-1; TRBD1 agrees at 8 bases. CDR3 DNA sequence: TGTGCCAGCAGCTTAGGAACAGGGGGGAGATACAATGAGCAGTTCTTC. The encoded protein is CASSLGTGGRYNEQFF.